This TCR beta chain was captured in a study of shared clonotypes between healthy human individuals. The naive CD8 fraction comprised CD45RO-negative cells positively selected for CCR7 and excluded terminally differentiated effector memory CD45RA+ cells. From germline, CDR1 is SEHNR and CDR2 FQNEAQ (reference sequence). V shed 5 bases, J shed 0 bases, and the junction held 2 bases outside the gene matches. The CDR3 covers 15 residues. The table came from immunoSEQ multiplex PCR; TCRdb's copy has only in-frame clones and leaves some out. The repertoire includes about 2.1 million clones, 93% of them detected once, and 1.5% to 2% sits in the top ten.

The sequencing sample was made of naive CD8+ T cells from PBMCs. The sequence derives from a man between 18 and 35 years old in good health. Some clones in this sample may be carry-over from other donors' samples. This chain joins TRBV7-9 and TRBJ2-7; 12 bases line up with TRBD2. The CDR3 bases are TGTGCCAGCAGCCGACTAGCGGGAGTCTCCTACGAGCAGTACTTC. Its translation is CASSRLAGVSYEQYF.